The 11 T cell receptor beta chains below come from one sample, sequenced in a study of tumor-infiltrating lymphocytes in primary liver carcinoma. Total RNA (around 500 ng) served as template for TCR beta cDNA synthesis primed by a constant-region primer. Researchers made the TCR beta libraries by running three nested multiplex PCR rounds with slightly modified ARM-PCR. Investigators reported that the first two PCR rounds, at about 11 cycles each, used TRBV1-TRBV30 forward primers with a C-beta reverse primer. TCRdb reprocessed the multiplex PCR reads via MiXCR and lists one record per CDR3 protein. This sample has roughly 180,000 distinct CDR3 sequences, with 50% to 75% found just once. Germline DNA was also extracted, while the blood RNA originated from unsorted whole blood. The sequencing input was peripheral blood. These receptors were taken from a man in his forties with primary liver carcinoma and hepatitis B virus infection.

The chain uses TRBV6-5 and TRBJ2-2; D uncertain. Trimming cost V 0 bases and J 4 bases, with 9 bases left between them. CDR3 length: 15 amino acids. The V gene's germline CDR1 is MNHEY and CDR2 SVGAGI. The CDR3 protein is CASSYSRVATGELFF. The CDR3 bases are TGTGCCAGCAGTTACTCGCGAGTAGCCACCGGGGAGCTGTTTTTT.

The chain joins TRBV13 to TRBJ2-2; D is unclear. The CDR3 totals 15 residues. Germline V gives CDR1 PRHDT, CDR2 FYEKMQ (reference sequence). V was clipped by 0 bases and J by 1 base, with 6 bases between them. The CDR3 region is CASSLGGLNTGELFF. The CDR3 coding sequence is TGTGCCAGCAGCTTAGGGGGCCTGAACACCGGGGAGCTGTTTTTT.

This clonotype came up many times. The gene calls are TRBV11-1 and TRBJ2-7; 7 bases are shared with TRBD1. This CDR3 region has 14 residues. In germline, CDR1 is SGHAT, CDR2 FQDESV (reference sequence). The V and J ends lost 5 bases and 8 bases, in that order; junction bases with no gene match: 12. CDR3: CASSPRDSSEKQYF. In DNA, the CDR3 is TGTGCCAGCAGCCCCCGGGACAGCAGCGAGAAGCAGTACTTC.

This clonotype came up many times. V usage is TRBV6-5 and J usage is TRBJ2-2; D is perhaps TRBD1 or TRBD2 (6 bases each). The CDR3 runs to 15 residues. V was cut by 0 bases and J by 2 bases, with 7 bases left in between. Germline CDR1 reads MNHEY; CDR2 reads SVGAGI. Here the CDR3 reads CASSYSGGNTGELFF. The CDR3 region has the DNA TGTGCCAGCAGTTACTCGGGGGGCAACACCGGGGAGCTGTTTTTT.

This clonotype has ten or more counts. CDR3 sequence: CASSFGLAATYEQYF. The CDR3 coding sequence is TGTGCCAGCAGCTTTGGACTAGCGGCCACCTACGAGCAGTACTTC. The chain couples TRBV11-2 to TRBJ2-7; 10 bases are a match to TRBD2. Germline V gene lookup returns CDR1 SGHAT and CDR2 FQNNGV. Losses at the gene ends were 3 bases for V and 2 bases for J; bases not matched to a gene: 4. There are 15 residues in the CDR3.

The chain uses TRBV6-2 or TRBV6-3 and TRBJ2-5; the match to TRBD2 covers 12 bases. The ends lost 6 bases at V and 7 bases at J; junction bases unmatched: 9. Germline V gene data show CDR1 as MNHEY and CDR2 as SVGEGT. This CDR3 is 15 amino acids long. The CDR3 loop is CASSSTSGRLGTQYF. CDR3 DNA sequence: TGTGCCAGCAGCTCTACTAGCGGGAGGCTCGGGACCCAGTACTTC.

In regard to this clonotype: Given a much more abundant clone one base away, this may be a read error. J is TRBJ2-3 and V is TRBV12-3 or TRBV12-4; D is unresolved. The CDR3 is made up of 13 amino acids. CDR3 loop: CASTLIGADTKYF. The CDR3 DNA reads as TGTGCCAGCACGCTTATAGGAGCAGATACGAAGTATTTT.

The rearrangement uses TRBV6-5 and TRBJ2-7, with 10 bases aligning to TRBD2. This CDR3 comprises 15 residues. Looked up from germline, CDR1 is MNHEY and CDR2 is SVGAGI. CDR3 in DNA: TGTGACAGAAGTTACTCATCTAGCGGGAGATCCAAGCAGTACTTC. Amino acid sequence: CDRSYSSSGRSKQYF.

CDR3: CAASLRAGFTYEQYF. The DNA of the CDR3 is TGTGCCGCCAGCTTACGGGCGGGATTCACCTACGAGCAGTACTTC. V is TRBV11-2 and J is TRBJ2-7, with D tentatively TRBD2 (6 bases). The CDR3 sequence is 15 residues long. Germline V lookup: CDR1 SGHAT, CDR2 FQNNGV. The germline V and J ends were trimmed by 11 bases and 2 bases, with 22 bases remaining between them.

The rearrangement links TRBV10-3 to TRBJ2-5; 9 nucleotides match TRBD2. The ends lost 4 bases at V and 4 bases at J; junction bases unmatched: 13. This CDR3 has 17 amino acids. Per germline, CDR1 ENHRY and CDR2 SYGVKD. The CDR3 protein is CAISGDNSGSAIETQYF. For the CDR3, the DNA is TGTGCCATCAGTGGGGATAATAGCGGGAGCGCGATAGAGACCCAGTACTTC.

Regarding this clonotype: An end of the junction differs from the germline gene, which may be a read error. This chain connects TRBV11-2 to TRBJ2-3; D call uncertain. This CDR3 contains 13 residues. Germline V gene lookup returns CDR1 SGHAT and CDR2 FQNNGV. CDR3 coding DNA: TGTGTCAGCAGCTTAGGAAGCACAGATACGCAGTATTTT. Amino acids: CVSSLGSTDTQYF.